This entry is about one T cell receptor (beta chain). Its antigen is undetermined. The treatment denotes: approximately nine-day PBMC culture with coronavirus spike peptide pools or control peptides (ViraFEST assay). Per germline, CDR1 MNHEY and CDR2 SVGAGI. Trimming stripped 1 base from V and 1 base from J, with 10 bases between. The CDR3 consists of 15 residues. The Oncomine TCR Beta short-read assay sequenced DNA from cultured CD4+ T cells. The source of extracted genomic DNA was cultured CD4+ T cells. TCRdb re-analysed the PCR reads in MiXCR, keeping a single row per CDR3 protein. The table has roughly 19,000 distinct CDR3 sequences, about 66% seen once. This sample is part of a study of vaccination and CD4 T cells after COVID-19.

The specimen sequenced was CD4+ T cells from blood, cultured in vitro. This TCR was sampled from a human donor who had recovered from COVID-19. V and J are TRBV6-5 and TRBJ1-1; a possible D gene is TRBD1 (5 bases). The CDR3 reads CASSYYQQGNTEAFF. In nucleotides, the CDR3 is TGTGCCAGCAGTTACTACCAGCAGGGGAACACTGAAGCTTTCTTT.